These 3 T cell receptor beta chains came from one sample sequenced in a study of early T cells in non-severe SARS-CoV-2 infection. TCRdb re-called the 5' RACE reads with MiXCR, one entry per CDR3 protein. The sample has fewer than 25,000 distinct CDR3 sequences; approximately 5.7% are singletons. The sample in question was whole blood, obtained at baseline. These receptors all stem from an adult who was a healthcare worker with PCR-confirmed SARS-CoV-2 infection or an uninfected control (not recorded which).

This clonotype showed up just a few times. The genes are TRBV10-1 and TRBJ2-7; no clear D. From germline, CDR1 is WNHNN and CDR2 SYGVQD (reference sequence). The length of the CDR3 is 13 residues. Trimming stripped 1 base from V and 5 bases from J, with 9 bases between. CDR3 coding DNA: TGCGCCAGCAGTGAGTTAAGTAGGGACGAGCAGTACTTC. It is translated as CASSELSRDEQYF.

This clonotype has just a few counts. For the CDR3, the DNA is TGTGCCAGCCAAGCAGGGTTTCCTAATGAGCAGTTCTTC. It codes for CASQAGFPNEQFF. The chain recombines TRBV12-3 or TRBV12-4 with TRBJ2-1, with TRBD1 as a possible D gene (5 bases). Trimming removed 8 bases at V and 7 bases at J, with 15 bases between. This CDR3 has 13 residues.

This chain connects TRBV24-1 to TRBJ2-5, with D unresolved. CDR1 and CDR2 (germline): KGHDR, SFDVKD. CDR3 size: 12 residues. V was shortened by 12 bases and J by 7 bases, with 17 bases between the two germline ends. This CDR3 reads CASRLGWGTQYF. CDR3 nucleotide sequence: TGTGCCTCCCGTTTGGGCTGGGGGACCCAGTACTTC.